This T cell receptor (beta chain) comes out of a study of shared clonotypes between healthy human individuals. Findings and limits, study-wide: It was the non-shared clonotypes that had lower generation probabilities than clonotypes shared by all four donors.

V lost 4 bases and J lost 10, with 22 bases in between. The CDR3 contains 14 residues. Germline assignment: CDR1 GTSNPN and CDR2 SVGIG (reference sequence). Notes on this clone: Its target is not known.

Sequencing used immunoSEQ multiplex PCR; TCRdb keeps in-frame clones, though not all of them. This table holds fewer than 350,000 clones, around 86% found once. Specimen: memory CD8+ T cells sorted from blood. Subset noted: CD45RO+ cells pooled with CCR7-negative TemRA cells. The sequence came from a man aged 18 to 30 in good health. The V gene is TRBV30, the J gene TRBJ2-5; perhaps D is TRBD1 or TRBD2 (5 bases each). CDR3 nucleotide sequence: TGTGCCTGGACGGTGGGGACCACCTTCGGGGACCAGTACTTC. Its translation is CAWTVGTTFGDQYF.